Presented here are 9 T cell receptor beta chains from one specimen sequenced in a study of OX40 agonist ivuxolimab in advanced cancers. Clones were sequenced by immunoSEQ multiplex PCR, and TCRdb holds only the in-frame ones, with some missing. The sample contains 32,000 or so clones, 81% of which appear only once. Sample: CD4+ or CD8+ T cells sorted from blood, taken in a trial of the OX40 agonist ivuxolimab. The receptors originated from an adult with an advanced solid tumor such as melanoma, head and neck, liver or kidney cancer.

This sequence joins TRBV11-3 and TRBJ2-2; D remains unclear. Trimming removed 5 bases at V and 2 bases at J, with 9 bases between. CDR3 length: 14 residues. Germline CDR1 SGHNT, CDR2 YENEEA. For the CDR3, the DNA is TGTGCCAGCAGCATCAGTTACAACACCGGGGAGCTGTTTTTT. Residues: CASSISYNTGELFF.

V gene TRBV7-9 combines with J gene TRBJ1-4; D is possibly TRBD1 (5 bases). Germline CDR1 SEHNR, CDR2 FQNEAQ (reference sequence). Deletions cut 2 bases from V and 5 bases from J, with 18 bases between. CDR3 length: 17 amino acids. The CDR3 coding sequence is TGTGCCAGCAGCTTATTTGGTCGGGGGAATGGGAATGAAAAACTGTTTTTT. It translates to CASSLFGRGNGNEKLFF. The full variable domain, in which reference TRBV7-9 and TRBJ1-4 provide the parts outside the CDR3, is DTGVSQNPRHKITKRGQNVTFRCDPISEHNRLYWYRQTLGQGPEFLTYFQNEAQLEKSRLLSDRFSAERPKGSFSTLEIQRTEQGDSAMYLCASSLFGRGNGNEKLFFGSGTQLSVL.

This clone has a handful of counts. The CDR3 sequence is CASSRENYEQYF. The CDR3 DNA is TGTGCCAGCAGCCGCGAAAATTACGAGCAGTACTTC. The rearrangement uses TRBV7-8 and TRBJ2-7; D is uncertain. Germline V gene lookup returns CDR1 SGHVS and CDR2 FQNEAQ. Trimming cost V 5 bases and J 4 bases, with 9 bases left between them. This CDR3 has 12 amino acids.

The J gene is TRBJ1-1, the V gene TRBV29-1, with D possibly being TRBD1 (6 bases). The CDR3 has 17 residues. The V gene lost 7 bases and the J gene lost 3 bases, with 27 bases spanning the gap. Germline lookup yields CDR1 SQVTM and CDR2 ANQGSEA. CDR3 coding DNA: TGCAGCGCCCTGGACAGCAACGGAGAACACGGGTACACTGAAGCTTTCTTT. Amino acids: CSALDSNGEHGYTEAFF. Filled out from reference TRBV29-1 and TRBJ1-1, the complete variable domain reads SAVISQKPSRDICQRGTSLTIQCQVDSQVTMMFWYRQQPGQSLTLIATANQGSEATYESGFVIDKFPISRPNLTFSTLTVSNMSPEDSSIYLCSALDSNGEHGYTEAFFGQGTRLTVV.

The rearrangement links TRBV7-3 to TRBJ1-2, with TRBD1 matching 8 bases. Trimming at V came to 5 bases and at J to 7 bases, leaving 6 bases not matched to a gene. Looked up from germline, CDR1 is SGHTA and CDR2 is FQGTGA. This CDR3 spans 13 amino acids. CDR3 DNA: TGTGCCAGCAGCGCCCAGGGGGCAAGTGGCTACACCTTC. It encodes CASSAQGASGYTF.

This chain uses TRBV2 with TRBJ1-1, with a possible D match to TRBD1 (5 bases). V was clipped by 7 bases and J by 3 bases, with 9 bases between them. The CDR3 length is 12 residues. CDR1 is SNHLY, CDR2 FYNNEI, per germline. The CDR3 sequence is CASMSGYTEAFF. In DNA, the CDR3 is TGTGCCAGCATGTCAGGGTACACTGAAGCTTTCTTT.

The CDR3 is CASSKTSGSVEEQYF. Written as DNA, the CDR3 is TGTGCCAGTAGTAAAACTAGCGGGAGTGTGGAGGAGCAGTACTTC. The genes are TRBV19 and TRBJ2-7, with 11 nucleotides matching TRBD2. Germline assignment: CDR1 LNHDA and CDR2 SQIVND (reference sequence). V was pared by 4 bases and J by 7 bases, with 9 bases of the junction left unmatched. The CDR3 runs 15 residues. Full variable domain (remainder filled in from reference TRBV19 and TRBJ2-7): DGGITQSPKYLFRKEGQNVTLSCEQNLNHDAMYWYRQDPGQGLRLIYYSQIVNDFQKGDIAEGYSVSREKKESFPLTVTSAQKNPTAFYLCASSKTSGSVEEQYFGPGTRLTVT.

The chain is built from TRBV30 and TRBJ1-2, with D unclear. The CDR3 totals 14 residues. Looked up from germline, CDR1 is GTSNPN and CDR2 is SVGIG (reference sequence). The V end was cut by 3 bases, the J end by 0 bases, with 11 bases between. CDR3 residues: CAWRSDSPNYGYTF. CDR3 nucleotides: TGTGCCTGGAGGTCGGACTCACCTAACTATGGCTACACCTTC.

The chain joins TRBV4-2 to TRBJ2-5; D gene uncertain. The J call may be in error: the DNA end matches TRBJ2-7 better. Germline lookup yields CDR1 LGHNA and CDR2 YNFKEQ. The CDR3 contains 14 residues. The CDR3 loop is CASSQDPMSIEQYF. In DNA form, the CDR3 reads TGTGCCAGCAGCCAAGACCCAATGTCGATCGAGCAGTACTTC.